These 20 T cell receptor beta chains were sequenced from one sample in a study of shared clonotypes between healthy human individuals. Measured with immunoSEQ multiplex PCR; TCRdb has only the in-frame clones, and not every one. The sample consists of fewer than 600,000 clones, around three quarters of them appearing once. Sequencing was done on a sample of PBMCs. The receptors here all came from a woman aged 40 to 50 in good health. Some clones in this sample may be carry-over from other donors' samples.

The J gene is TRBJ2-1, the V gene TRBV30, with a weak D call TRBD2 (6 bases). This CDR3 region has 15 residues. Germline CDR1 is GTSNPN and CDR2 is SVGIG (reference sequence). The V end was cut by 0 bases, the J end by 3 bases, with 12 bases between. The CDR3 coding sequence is TGTGCCTGGAGTGTACCCGGGGGAGGCTACAATGAGCAGTTCTTC. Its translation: CAWSVPGGGYNEQFF.

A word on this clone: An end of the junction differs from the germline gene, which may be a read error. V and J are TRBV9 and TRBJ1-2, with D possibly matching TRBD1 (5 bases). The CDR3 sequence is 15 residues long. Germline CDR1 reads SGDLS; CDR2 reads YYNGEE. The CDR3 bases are TGTGCCAGCAGCGTAACCTCCCGGGACGGAACCTCCCAAAGCTTC. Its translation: CASSVTSRDGTSQSF. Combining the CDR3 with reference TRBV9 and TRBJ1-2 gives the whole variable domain DSGVTQTPKHLITATGQRVTLRCSPRSGDLSVYWYQQSLDQGLQFLIQYYNGEERAKGNILERFSAQQFPDLHSELNLSSLELGDSALYFCASSVTSRDGTSQSFGSGTRLTVV.

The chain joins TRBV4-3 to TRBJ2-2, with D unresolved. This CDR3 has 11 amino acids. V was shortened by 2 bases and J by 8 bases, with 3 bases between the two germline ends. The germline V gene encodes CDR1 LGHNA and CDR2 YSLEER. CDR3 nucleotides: TGCGCCAGCAGCCAATTAGGGGAGCTGTTTTTT. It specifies CASSQLGELFF.

This CDR3 is CASSHYWTGQQEQYF. DNA of the CDR3: TGCGCCAGCAGCCACTATTGGACCGGGCAACAAGAGCAGTACTTC. The V and J genes are TRBV4-1 and TRBJ2-7; D gene ambiguous. The CDR3 runs 15 residues. Trimming took 3 bases from V and 7 from J, leaving 19 bases between them. CDR1 and CDR2 (germline): MGHRA, YSYEKL.

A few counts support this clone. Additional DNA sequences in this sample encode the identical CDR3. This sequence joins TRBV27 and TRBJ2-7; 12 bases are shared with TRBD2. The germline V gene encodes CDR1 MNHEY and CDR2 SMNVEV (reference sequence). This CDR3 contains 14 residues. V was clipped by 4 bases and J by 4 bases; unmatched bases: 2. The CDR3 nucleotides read TGTGCCAGCAGTTCCGGGACTAGCGGGTACGAGCAGTACTTC. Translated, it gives CASSSGTSGYEQYF.

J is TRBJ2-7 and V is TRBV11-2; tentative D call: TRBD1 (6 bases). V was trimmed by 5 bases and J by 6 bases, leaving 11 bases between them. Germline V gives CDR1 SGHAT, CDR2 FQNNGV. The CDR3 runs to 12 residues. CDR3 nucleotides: TGTGCCAGCAGCCCACAGGGTTTCGAGCAGTACTTC. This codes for CASSPQGFEQYF.

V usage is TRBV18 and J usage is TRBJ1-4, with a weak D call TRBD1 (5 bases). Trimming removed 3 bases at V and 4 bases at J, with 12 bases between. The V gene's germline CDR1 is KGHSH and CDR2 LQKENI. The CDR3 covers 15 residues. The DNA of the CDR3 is TGTGCCAGCTCACCGATGGGAGGGGTTAATGAAAAACTGTTTTTT. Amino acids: CASSPMGGVNEKLFF.

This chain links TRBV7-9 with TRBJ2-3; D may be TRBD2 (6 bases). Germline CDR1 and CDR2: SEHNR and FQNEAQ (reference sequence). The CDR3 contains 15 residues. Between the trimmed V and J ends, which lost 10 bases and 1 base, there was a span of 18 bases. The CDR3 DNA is TGTGCCACCAACCCGGGGCGGGGTCGCACAGATACGCAGTATTTT. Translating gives CATNPGRGRTDTQYF.

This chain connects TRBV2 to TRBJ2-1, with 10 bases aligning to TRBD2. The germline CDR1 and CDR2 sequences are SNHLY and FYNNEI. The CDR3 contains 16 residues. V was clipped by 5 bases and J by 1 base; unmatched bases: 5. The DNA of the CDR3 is TGTGCCAGCAGTTGGACTAGCGGCCTTTCCTACAATGAGCAGTTCTTC. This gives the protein CASSWTSGLSYNEQFF.

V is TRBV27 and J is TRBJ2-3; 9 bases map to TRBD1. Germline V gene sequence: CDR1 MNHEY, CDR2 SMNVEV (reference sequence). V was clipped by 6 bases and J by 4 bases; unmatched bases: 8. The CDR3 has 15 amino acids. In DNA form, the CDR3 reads TGTGCCAGCAGAAAGGGACAGGGCCCCCCAGATACGCAGTATTTT. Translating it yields CASRKGQGPPDTQYF.

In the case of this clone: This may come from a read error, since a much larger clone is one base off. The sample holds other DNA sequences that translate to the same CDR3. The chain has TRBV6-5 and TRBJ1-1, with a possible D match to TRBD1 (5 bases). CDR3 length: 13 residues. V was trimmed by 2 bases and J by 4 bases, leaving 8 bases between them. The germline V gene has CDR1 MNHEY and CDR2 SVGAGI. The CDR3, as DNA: TGTGCCAGCAGTTACGGGGGGGGCACTGAAGCTTTCTTT. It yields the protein CASSYGGGTEAFF.

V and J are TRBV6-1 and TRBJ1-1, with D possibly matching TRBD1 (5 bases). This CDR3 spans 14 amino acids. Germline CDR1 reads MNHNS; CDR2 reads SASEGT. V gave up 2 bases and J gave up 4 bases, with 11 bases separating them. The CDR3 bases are TGTGCCAGCAGTGAACTGGAGAGGGGCACTGAAGCTTTCTTT. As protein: CASSELERGTEAFF.

CDR3 amino acids: CASSPDRVYGYTF. In DNA, the CDR3 is TGTGCCAGCAGCCCAGACAGGGTCTATGGCTACACCTTC. V usage is TRBV7-2 and J usage is TRBJ1-2; TRBD1 matches at 7 bases. Germline trimming cut 5 bases from V and 4 bases from J; bases unmatched to any gene: 4. CDR3 length: 13 amino acids. Germline V gives CDR1 SGHTA, CDR2 FQGNSA.

The CDR3 loop reads CASSLGTDLSQQYF. The CDR3, as DNA: TGTGCCAGCAGCCTTGGGACCGATCTTTCTCAGCAGTACTTC. The chain combines TRBV28 with TRBJ2-7; TRBD1 or TRBD2 may be the D gene (5 bases each). V was pared by 6 bases and J by 8 bases, with 20 bases between. The CDR3 has 14 residues. CDR1 MDHEN and CDR2 SYDVKM come from the germline V gene. Variable domain in full (rest from reference TRBV28 and TRBJ2-7): DVKVTQSSRYLVKRTGEKVFLECVQDMDHENMFWYRQDPGLGLRLIYFSYDVKMKEKGDIPEGYSVSREKKERFSLILESASTNQTSMYLCASSLGTDLSQQYFGPGTRLTVT.

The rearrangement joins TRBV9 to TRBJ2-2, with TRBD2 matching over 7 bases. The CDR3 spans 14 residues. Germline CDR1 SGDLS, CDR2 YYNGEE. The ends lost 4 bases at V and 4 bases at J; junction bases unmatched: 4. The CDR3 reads CASSMGLSTGELFF. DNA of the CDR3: TGTGCCAGCAGCATGGGACTATCCACCGGGGAGCTGTTTTTT.

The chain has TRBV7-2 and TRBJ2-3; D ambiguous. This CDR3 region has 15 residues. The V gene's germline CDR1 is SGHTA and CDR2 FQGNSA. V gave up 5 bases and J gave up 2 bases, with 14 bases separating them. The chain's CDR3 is CASSPVERNTDTQYF. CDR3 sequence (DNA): TGTGCCAGCAGCCCCGTGGAGCGAAACACAGATACGCAGTATTTT. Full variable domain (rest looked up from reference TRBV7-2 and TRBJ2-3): GAGVSQSPSNKVTEKGKDVELRCDPISGHTALYWYRQSLGQGLEFLIYFQGNSAPDKSGLPSDRFSAERTGGSVSTLTIQRTQQEDSAVYLCASSPVERNTDTQYFGPGTRLTVL.

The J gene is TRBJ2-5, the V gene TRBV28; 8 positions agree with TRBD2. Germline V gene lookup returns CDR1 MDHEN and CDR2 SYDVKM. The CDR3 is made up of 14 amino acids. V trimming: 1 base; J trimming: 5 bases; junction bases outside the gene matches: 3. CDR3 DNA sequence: TGTGCCAGCAGTTTATTGGTAGCGGGGGAGACCCAGTACTTC. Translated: CASSLLVAGETQYF.

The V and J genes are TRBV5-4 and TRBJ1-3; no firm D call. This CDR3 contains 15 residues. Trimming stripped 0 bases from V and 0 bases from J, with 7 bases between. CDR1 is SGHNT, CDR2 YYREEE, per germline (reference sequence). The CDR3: CASSLVGPSGNTIYF. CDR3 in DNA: TGTGCCAGCAGCTTGGTAGGGCCCTCTGGAAACACCATATATTTT.

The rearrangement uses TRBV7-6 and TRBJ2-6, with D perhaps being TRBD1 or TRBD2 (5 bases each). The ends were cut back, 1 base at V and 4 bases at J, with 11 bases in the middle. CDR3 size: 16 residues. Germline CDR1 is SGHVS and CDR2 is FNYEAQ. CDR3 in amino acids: CASSLGPGRGANVLTF. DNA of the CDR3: TGTGCCAGCAGCTTAGGGCCGGGACGGGGGGCCAACGTCCTGACTTTC.

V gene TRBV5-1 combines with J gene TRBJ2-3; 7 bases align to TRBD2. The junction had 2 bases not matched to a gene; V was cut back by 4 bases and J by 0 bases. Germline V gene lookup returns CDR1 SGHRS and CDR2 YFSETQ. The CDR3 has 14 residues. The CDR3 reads CASSPSGSTDTQYF. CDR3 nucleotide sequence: TGCGCCAGCAGCCCTAGCGGAAGCACAGATACGCAGTATTTT.